A selection of T cell receptor beta chains follows, all from one sample in a study of blood T cell repertoires in COVID-19. Sequenced by immunoSEQ multiplex PCR; TCRdb stores in-frame clones only, minus some. The sample records around 210,000 clones, about 84% being singletons. The specimen was peripheral blood. Receptor source: a woman older than 75 with COVID-19, enrolled during active disease. CDR3s include the opening cysteine and the closing phenylalanine or tryptophan.

v_call	j_call	cdr3_aa
TRBV15	TRBJ1-5	CATSRDGRANGQPQHF
TRBV5-1	TRBJ2-1	CASTAYSGGDGEQFF
TRBV6-5	TRBJ1-2	CASSPDRNYGYTF
TRBV2	TRBJ1-2	CASSPGTYYGYTF
TRBV6-4	TRBJ1-4	CASPPRPEKLFF
TRBV7-6	TRBJ2-7	CASSLAGGYYEQYF
TRBV9	TRBJ1-4	CASGQGASEKLFF
TRBV5-1	TRBJ2-3	CASSLASDTQYF
TRBV3-1/TRBV3-2	TRBJ1-2	CASSQTNRGGYTF
TRBV3-1/TRBV3-2	TRBJ2-1	CASSHDRARQFF
TRBV6-5	TRBJ1-2	CASSPTGSYGYTF
TRBV3-1/TRBV3-2	TRBJ2-3	CASSQGASQYF
TRBV5-1	TRBJ2-3	CASSLGALSPTDTQYF
TRBV5-4	TRBJ2-2	CASSQSSGGNTGELFF
TRBV5-1	TRBJ1-2	CASSLLVGGGYTF
TRBV18	TRBJ1-6	CASSPTGGNSPLHF
TRBV5-1	TRBJ2-3	CASSVGALNPAEDTQYF
TRBV3-1/TRBV3-2	TRBJ2-2	CASSQDALAGPSTGELFF
TRBV19	TRBJ1-1	CASRGPDRGRTEAFF
TRBV5-6	TRBJ2-3	CASHAPGLPSDTQYF
TRBV6-5	TRBJ2-1	CASRSTSGWGHEQFF
TRBV5-1	TRBJ2-5	CASSFLAGGGVGETQYF
TRBV5-1	TRBJ2-7	CASSLDGGYEQYF
TRBV21-1	TRBJ2-1	CASSCTSGRAGNEQFF
TRBV27	TRBJ2-7	CASKIVGLAGGAYEQYF
TRBV28	TRBJ2-3	CASSSRGSGNTDTQYF
TRBV7-9	TRBJ1-5	CASSPATGGNQPQHF
TRBV19	TRBJ2-2	CASSPRPGQGNTGELFF
TRBV28	TRBJ2-3	CASSSPVGARTDTQYF
TRBV20-1	TRBJ1-2	CSASNLQGRLYGYTF
TRBV21-1	TRBJ2-7	CASSKYASVNEQYF
TRBV28	TRBJ2-7	CASRGFPLYEQYF
TRBV9	TRBJ1-2	CASSVTGAAPGGYTF
TRBV6-5	TRBJ1-3	CASRTGGNTIYF
TRBV5-1	TRBJ2-6	CASSQTSAGANVLTF
TRBV5-1	TRBJ1-1	CASTSAGRGNTEAFF
TRBV5-1	TRBJ2-2	CASTPIPGTGVTGELFF
TRBV2	TRBJ1-6	CAGATGRDSPLHF
TRBV28	TRBJ2-7	CASLQTSGYEQYF
TRBV5-1	TRBJ1-2	CASSLGVDGRGYTF
TRBV6-1	TRBJ2-2	CASSERGQGATGELFF
TRBV7-2	TRBJ1-2	CASSLASAYTF
TRBV28	TRBJ2-1	CASSGPGTISYNEQFF
TRBV5-4	TRBJ1-5	CASSLAGNQPQHF